One TCR beta chain is described in this entry. The antigen is unknown. The data derive from a study of shared clonotypes between healthy human individuals. Study overall: Used for every donor were three CD4 naive, three CD4 memory, two CD8 naive and one CD8 memory plate.

Study observations and caveats: Non-shared clonotypes had lower generation probabilities than those shared by all four donors.

Every immunoSEQ plate was one replicate of a subset's evenly spread DNA. Sequenced by immunoSEQ multiplex PCR; TCRdb stores in-frame clones only, minus some. The profile shows 2 million to 3 million clones, over 85% of them singletons. With 5 bases clipped from V and 1 base from J, the junction kept 1 base outside the gene matches. In germline, CDR1 is MNHNY, CDR2 SVGAGI (reference sequence). This CDR3 region has 13 residues. CD4+ cells yielded CD45RA+ naive and CD45RA-negative memory subsets. The receptor was derived from a man younger than 35 in good health. Some clones in this sample may be carry-over from other donors' samples. V and J are TRBV6-6 and TRBJ1-1; 7 nucleotides align to TRBD1. The source material was naive CD4+ T cells from PBMCs. Subset here: CD45RA+ positively selected. In nucleotides, the CDR3 is TGTGCCAGCAGTAACAGGGGGAACACTGAAGCTTTCTTT. This sequence encodes CASSNRGNTEAFF.